Below are 28 T cell receptor beta chains sequenced from a single sample in a study of tumor-infiltrating lymphocytes in primary liver carcinoma. Constant-region priming of approximately 500 ng total RNA yielded TCR beta cDNA. Construction of TCR beta libraries relied on three successive nested multiplex PCR rounds employing slightly modified ARM-PCR. Rounds one and two of PCR, each of about 10 cycles, were primed with TRBV1-TRBV30 forward primers and a C-beta reverse primer. TCRdb used MiXCR to reprocess the multiplex PCR reads, holding one entry per CDR3 protein. In the table there are about 350,000 distinct CDR3 sequences, around 60% of which are singletons. Germline DNA was also extracted, and blood RNA derived from unsorted whole blood. Material: peripheral blood. All receptors come from a man aged 35-49 years with primary liver carcinoma and hepatitis B virus infection.

At least ten counts were recorded for this clonotype. This chain connects TRBV6-2 or TRBV6-3 to TRBJ1-1; 7 positions agree with TRBD1. J was trimmed by 5 bases and V by 0 bases; bases with no gene match: 3. The CDR3 consists of 14 residues. Germline CDR1 MNHEY, CDR2 SVGEGT. The CDR3 bases are TGTGCCAGCAGTTACTCGACAGGGCTGACTGAAGCTTTCTTT. Translation: CASSYSTGLTEAFF.

Turning to this clonotype: Since a much larger clone is just one base distant, this may be a read error. V is TRBV11-2 and J is TRBJ2-7, with a possible D match to TRBD2 (5 bases). The CDR3 is made up of 13 amino acids. CDR1 and CDR2 from the germline V gene are SGHAT and FQNNGV. The CDR3 DNA reads TGTGTCAGCAGCTTAGACATGGCGGGCGAGCAGTACTTC. Protein product: CVSSLDMAGEQYF.

About this clonotype itself: Here the CDR3 omits its conserved ending phenylalanine or tryptophan, so a read error is the likely source. The V gene is TRBV29-1, the J gene TRBJ1-1; perhaps TRBD1 as D (5 bases). Deletions cut 4 bases from V and 7 bases from J, with 16 bases between. The CDR3 length is 13 residues. Per the germline V gene, CDR1 is SQVTM and CDR2 is ANQGSEA. In nucleotides, the CDR3 is TGCAGCGTTGTAATGCAGGGAGACAATGAAGCTTTCTCT. Its translation: CSVVMQGDNEAFS.

The chain joins TRBV11-2 to TRBJ2-5; D remains ambiguous. The CDR3 sequence is 14 residues long. With 5 bases removed from V and 3 bases from J, the gap between germline ends came to 13 bases. The V gene's germline CDR1 is SGHAT and CDR2 FQNNGV. The CDR3 DNA sequence: TGTGCCAGCAGCCATGACAAGGTGGAAGAGACCCAGTACTTC. It specifies CASSHDKVEETQYF.

This chain's CDR3 is CATIGGNSNQPQHF. For the CDR3, the DNA is TGTGCCACAATTGGGGGGAATAGCAATCAGCCCCAGCATTTT. V and J are TRBV10-3 and TRBJ1-5, with D possibly matching TRBD1 (5 bases). The V end was cut by 10 bases, the J end by 0 bases, with 13 bases between. Germline CDR1 reads ENHRY; CDR2 reads SYGVKD. CDR3 length: 14 residues.

In this sample, this clonotype turned up a few times. This chain connects TRBV28 to TRBJ2-4; D is unresolved. The CDR3 contains 14 residues. V was trimmed by 3 bases and J by 10 bases, leaving 16 bases between them. Germline assignment: CDR1 MDHEN and CDR2 SYDVKM. The chain's CDR3 is CASSLGRRLRIQYF. CDR3 in DNA: TGTGCCAGCAGTTTGGGTCGAAGGTTGAGGATTCAGTACTTC.

On this clonotype: A much larger clone sits a single nucleotide away, making a read error possible. This rearrangement joins TRBV12-3 or TRBV12-4 to TRBJ1-3; TRBD1 might be the D (6 bases). This CDR3 is 14 amino acids long. CDR3 sequence: CASSFRGSGNTTYF. The CDR3 DNA sequence: TGTGCCAGCAGTTTCAGGGGATCTGGAAACACCACATATTTT.

This clonotype was seen ten or more times. The rearrangement links TRBV4-2 to TRBJ2-3; TRBD2 agrees at 9 bases. From germline, CDR1 is LGHNA and CDR2 YNFKEQ. The CDR3 is 16 residues long. V lost 0 bases to trimming and J lost 8 bases; unmatched junction nucleotides: 9. CDR3 amino acids: CASSQELAGLFCTQYF. The DNA for the CDR3 is TGTGCCAGCAGCCAAGAACTAGCGGGCCTTTTTTGTACGCAGTATTTT.

This clonotype was seen repeatedly, ten times or more. The chain employs TRBV12-3 or TRBV12-4 and TRBJ2-1, with a weak D call TRBD1 (6 bases). V was cut by 5 bases and J by 4 bases, with 15 bases left in between. This CDR3 spans 15 amino acids. CDR3 protein: CASSPDGQGYNEQFF. The CDR3 DNA is TGTGCCAGCAGTCCGGACGGGCAGGGGTACAATGAGCAGTTCTTC.

This clonotype was seen only a few times. A single base separates this from a much larger clone, so it may be a read error. The rearrangement uses TRBV29-1 and TRBJ2-3; no firm D call. This CDR3 has 13 residues. Germline CDR1 is SQVTM and CDR2 is ANQGSEA. The CDR3 spells CNVVGSFTDTQYF. The CDR3, as DNA: TGCAACGTTGTTGGCTCTTTCACAGATACGCAGTATTTT.

This clonotype was seen more than once but under ten times. The chain couples TRBV5-1 to TRBJ2-5; D tentatively fits TRBD1 or TRBD2 (5 bases each). The CDR3 spans 14 residues. Trimming shortened V by 1 base and J by 5 bases, and 12 bases separated the two germline ends. The germline V gene has CDR1 SGHRS and CDR2 YFSETQ. In DNA, the CDR3 is TGCGCCAGCAGCTTGTTGCTGGGGGAGGAGACCCAGTACTTC. This encodes CASSLLLGEETQYF.

There are many counts of this clonotype. V gene TRBV11-1 combines with J gene TRBJ2-1; D possibly corresponds to TRBD2 (6 bases). The CDR3 covers 16 residues. Looked up from germline, CDR1 is SGHAT and CDR2 is FQDESV (reference sequence). V dropped 6 bases and J dropped 8 bases, with 23 bases sitting between them. CDR3 sequence: CASSSPLPGEGYEQFF. CDR3 bases: TGTGCCAGCAGTTCTCCCTTGCCGGGAGAGGGGTATGAGCAGTTCTTC.

The chain combines TRBV6-2 or TRBV6-3 with TRBJ1-5; D gene uncertain. The J call may be incorrect, as the DNA end agrees better with TRBJ2-3. The CDR3 is 16 residues long. Germline lookup yields CDR1 MNHEY and CDR2 SVGEGT. The CDR3 region has the DNA TGTGCCAGCAGTTATGGAAGGGCGCTGGGCAATCAGCCCCAGTATTTT. As protein: CASSYGRALGNQPQYF.

The gene calls are TRBV24-1 and TRBJ2-1; D may be TRBD2 (5 bases). Trimming left V 11 bases short and J 2 bases short, with 15 bases between. The CDR3 contains 14 residues. The germline V gene has CDR1 KGHDR and CDR2 SFDVKD. CDR3 sequence: CAIGLGGAYNEQFF. DNA of the CDR3: TGTGCCATTGGACTGGGTGGGGCCTACAATGAGCAGTTCTTC.

Points on this clonotype: The junction and the germline gene differ at one end; a read error may be behind it. V and J are TRBV4-1 and TRBJ2-5, with D possibly being TRBD1 or TRBD2 (6 bases each). The CDR3 has 14 residues. Germline V CDR1 and CDR2: MGHRA, YSYEKL. CDR3: CAGSPSRGEETQYF. CDR3 sequence (DNA): TGTGCCGGCAGCCCCTCGAGGGGGGAAGAGACCCAGTACTTC.

This chain joins TRBV5-1 and TRBJ2-3; D gene ambiguous. Trimming took 4 bases from V and 2 from J, leaving 5 bases between them. The CDR3 totals 12 residues. The germline gives CDR1 SGHRS, CDR2 YFSETQ. As DNA, the CDR3 is TGCGCCAGCAGCGGGCCCACAGATACGCAGTATTTT. Its translation: CASSGPTDTQYF.

Regarding this clonotype: At one end, the junction sequence differs from germline, possibly due to a read error. CDR3 protein: CTSSGWEPSTDTQYF. The CDR3 nucleotides are TGTACCAGTAGCGGCTGGGAGCCTAGCACAGATACGCAGTATTTT. V is TRBV11-1 and J is TRBJ2-3, with D possibly matching TRBD2 (6 bases). The CDR3 has 15 residues. Germline CDR1 and CDR2: SGHAT and FQDESV (reference sequence).

The chain combines TRBV29-1 with TRBJ2-5; unclear D gene. Germline values: CDR1 SQVTM, CDR2 ANQGSEA. With 6 bases removed from V and 1 base from J, the gap between germline ends came to 12 bases. This CDR3 region has 13 residues. The CDR3 nucleotides are TGCAGCGTCAGGACGGTGTGCCAAGAGACCCAGTACTTC. Translated, it gives CSVRTVCQETQYF.

The V gene is TRBV11-2, the J gene TRBJ2-7; a weak D match, TRBD2 (5 bases). CDR3 length: 16 amino acids. The germline CDR1 and CDR2 sequences are SGHAT and FQNNGV. V was shortened by 8 bases and J by 1 base, with 21 bases between the two germline ends. CDR3 region: CASGVPAGLASYEQYF. The CDR3 region has the DNA TGTGCCAGCGGCGTCCCCGCGGGTCTAGCTTCCTACGAGCAGTACTTC. Full variable domain (missing parts from reference TRBV11-2 and TRBJ2-7): EAGVAQSPRYKIIEKRQSVAFWCNPISGHATLYWYQQILGQGPKLLIQFQNNGVVDDSQLPKDRFSAERLKGVDSTLKIQPAKLEDSAVYLCASGVPAGLASYEQYFGPGTRLTVT.

This rearrangement joins TRBV11-2 to TRBJ2-5, with 7 bases identical to TRBD1. The V gene's germline CDR1 is SGHAT and CDR2 FQNNGV. The CDR3 is 14 amino acids. V lost 5 bases, J lost 10 bases, and 13 bases stayed unmatched. The CDR3 sequence: CASSPDRLPGIQYF. The CDR3 coding sequence is TGTGCCAGCAGCCCGGACAGGCTACCAGGGATCCAGTACTTC.

This clonotype was seen a handful of times. This chain joins TRBV16 and TRBJ1-2, with 9 bases lining up with TRBD1. With 4 bases clipped from V and 0 bases from J, the junction kept 9 bases outside the gene matches. The CDR3 consists of 17 residues. Germline V gene sequence: CDR1 KGHSY, CDR2 FQNENV. CDR3: CASSPWTGALANYGYTF. The CDR3 DNA reads TGTGCCAGCAGCCCTTGGACAGGGGCCTTAGCTAACTATGGCTACACCTTC.

The chain couples TRBV18 to TRBJ2-3; D not resolved. Trimming removed 0 bases from V and 4 bases from J, with 5 bases in between. CDR1 is KGHSH, CDR2 LQKENI, per germline. The CDR3 totals 13 residues. Written as DNA, the CDR3 is TGTGCCAGCTCACCACCATCGGCAGATACGCAGTATTTT. As protein: CASSPPSADTQYF.

A note on this clonotype: The CDR3 ends on some other residue instead of the conserved phenylalanine or tryptophan, so this is likely a read error. This rearrangement joins TRBV5-6 to TRBJ2-1; maybe TRBD2 (5 bases). Germline lookup yields CDR1 SGHDT and CDR2 YYEEEE. V dropped 0 bases and J dropped 9 bases, with 10 bases sitting between them. This CDR3 comprises 13 residues. DNA of the CDR3: TGTGCCAGCAGCTTGGGAATCGAGGGTGAGCAGTTCTCC. As protein: CASSLGIEGEQFS.

This chain joins TRBV6-1 and TRBJ1-6, with TRBD1 matching 8 bases. The CDR3 has 14 amino acids. The germline V gene encodes CDR1 MNHNS and CDR2 SASEGT. V shed 10 bases and J 11 bases; nucleotides not matched to a gene: 13. This chain's CDR3 is CATIIGTGTPPLHF. The CDR3 DNA reads as TGTGCCACTATAATCGGGACAGGTACTCCACCCCTCCACTTT.

Comments on this clonotype: A much larger clone differs by one base, so this may be a read error. This sequence joins TRBV12-3 or TRBV12-4 and TRBJ1-5; D is unresolved. With 5 bases removed from V and 4 bases from J, the gap between germline ends came to 12 bases. This CDR3 has 14 residues. DNA for the CDR3: TGTGCCAGCAGTACGGAGAGCAAGAATCAGCCCCAGCATTTT. This codes for CASSTESKNQPQHF.

Concerning this clonotype: The junction departs from germline at one end; a sequencing error may be responsible. The gene calls are TRBV12-3 or TRBV12-4 and TRBJ2-1; no definite D call. The length of the CDR3 is 17 residues. The CDR3 bases are TGTGCCAGGAGTTCCCACCATGACGGTTTGTTCTACAATGAGCAGTTCTTC. Its protein is CARSSHHDGLFYNEQFF.

Turning to this clonotype: One end of the junction does not line up with germline, which may come from a read error. Here the CDR3 reads CVTSDLDREDYTF. The CDR3 DNA follows: TGTGTCACCAGTGATTTAGACAGGGAAGACTACACCTTC. The chain links TRBV24-1 to TRBJ1-2, with 7 positions matching TRBD1. The CDR3 consists of 13 residues. Germline assignment: CDR1 KGHDR and CDR2 SFDVKD.

The rearrangement joins TRBV5-4 to TRBJ2-5, with D unclear. Germline V gives CDR1 SGHNT, CDR2 YYREEE (reference sequence). Trimming shortened V by 4 bases and J by 3 bases, and 13 bases separated the two germline ends. This CDR3 region has 14 residues. CDR3 sequence: CASSIARREETQYF. The CDR3 DNA is TGTGCCAGCAGCATAGCCCGGAGAGAAGAGACCCAGTACTTC.